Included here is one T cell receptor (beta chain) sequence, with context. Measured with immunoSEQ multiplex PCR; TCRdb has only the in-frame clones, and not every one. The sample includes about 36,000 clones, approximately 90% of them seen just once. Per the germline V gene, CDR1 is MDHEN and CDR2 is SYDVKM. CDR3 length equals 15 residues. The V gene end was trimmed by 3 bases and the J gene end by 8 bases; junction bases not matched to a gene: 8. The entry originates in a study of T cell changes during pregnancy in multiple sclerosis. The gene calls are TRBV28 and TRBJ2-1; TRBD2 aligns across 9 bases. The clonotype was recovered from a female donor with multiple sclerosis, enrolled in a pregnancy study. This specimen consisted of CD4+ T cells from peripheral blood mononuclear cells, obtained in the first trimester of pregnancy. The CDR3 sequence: CASSFHSGRSDEQFF. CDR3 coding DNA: TGTGCCAGCAGTTTCCATAGCGGGAGAAGCGATGAGCAGTTCTTC.